This TCR beta chain was recorded in a study of T-cell memory formation after mild COVID-19. The wider study: TCR clusters showed largely donor specificity. Study-level findings and limits: There were some responding clones in pre-infection memory, which suggested that cross-reactive memory had joined. For contracting clones, CD4+ ones sat mainly in CM and EM, CD8+ in EMRA.

Concerning this clonotype: Its antigen remains unknown.

The V gene lost 4 bases and the J gene lost 2 bases, with 14 bases spanning the gap. CDR3 length: 15 residues. MiXCR, run by TCRdb on the 5' RACE reads, gives a single entry per CDR3 protein. The sample lists a few hundred thousand distinct CDR3 sequences, approximately 15% occurring once. The rearrangement uses TRBV12-3 or TRBV12-4 and TRBJ1-1; D uncertain. This sequence was found in a man between 18 and 29 years old who had mild COVID-19 (a few samples of this study predate the infection). Cell type and time point are not known. Sequenced sample: PBMCs or a T cell subset sorted from them (not recorded which). DNA of the CDR3: TGTGCCAGCAGTTCACAAGGGTCGGGAAACACTGAAGCTTTCTTT. Residues: CASSSQGSGNTEAFF.